This T cell receptor (beta chain) emerged from a study of blood T cell repertoires in COVID-19. The ends were cut back, 2 bases at V and 4 bases at J, with 15 bases in the middle. Germline V CDR1 and CDR2: MNHEY, SVGAGI. This CDR3 spans 16 amino acids. In the source study's methods: How many nucleated cells were present was estimated from reference gene primer amplification. Here immunoSEQ multiplex PCR was the method, and the copy in TCRdb shows in-frame clones only, minus some. V and J calls and clone size come straight from that table; D and trimming were deduced from the DNA. The table has fewer than 80,000 clones, approximately 86% seen once.

This chain uses TRBV6-5 with TRBJ1-3; D is uncertain. This clonotype was obtained from a man aged 80 or over with COVID-19, enrolled during active disease. Sequenced sample: peripheral blood. The CDR3 sequence: CASSYGRGGRGNTIYF. CDR3 DNA sequence: TGTGCCAGCAGTTACGGTCGGGGAGGGAGGGGAAACACCATATATTTT.